The source of this TCR beta chain is a study of T cell responses to AZD1222 COVID-19 vaccine. There are 15 residues in the CDR3. Germline V CDR1 and CDR2: SGDLS, YYNGEE. Germline trimming cut 5 bases from V and 0 bases from J; bases unmatched to any gene: 5. Generated by immunoSEQ multiplex PCR, the TCRdb table keeps only in-frame clones and is missing some. This table has tens of thousands of clones, 75% to 95% appearing once. The sequence was collected from an adult who received the AZD1222 COVID-19 vaccine. Source: peripheral blood, taken 28 days after the second AZD1222 dose. V usage is TRBV9 and J usage is TRBJ1-3; 7 bases map to TRBD1. The CDR3 nucleotides are TGTGCCAGCAGTACAGGGGCCCACTCTGGAAACACCATATATTTT. This sequence encodes CASSTGAHSGNTIYF.